A selection of T cell receptor beta chains follows, all from one sample in a study of CD8+ T cells in alopecia areata. Sequencing used immunoSEQ multiplex PCR; TCRdb keeps in-frame clones, though not all of them. The table records some 200,000 clones, 58% of them present only once. The starting material was CD8+ T cells sorted from blood, obtained at week 24, from a patient treated with tofacitinib. The receptors shown here come from a human donor with alopecia areata. Both conserved end residues are part of each CDR3. A D gene is named only where the DNA matches it firmly. Size is omitted from some rows. Given values are once, few, many or a class for expanded clones.

clone_size,d_call,j_call,v_call,cdr3_length,cdr3_nt,cdr3_aa
.,.,TRBJ2-7,TRBV2,12,TGTGCCAGCAGTTACGGGAACTACGAGCAGTACTTC,CASSYGNYEQYF
.,.,TRBJ2-6,TRBV29-1,17,TGCAGCGTTGAGTACAGGCAACTCCTCTCTGGGGCCAACGTCCTGACTTTC,CSVEYRQLLSGANVLTF
.,.,TRBJ2-6,TRBV7-9,15,TGTGCCAGCAGCGCACGGGTTACTGGGGCCAACGTCCTGACTTTC,CASSARVTGANVLTF
.,.,TRBJ2-3,TRBV30,12,TGTGCCTGGAGTGCCCTTGGGGATACGCAGTATTTT,CAWSALGDTQYF
.,.,TRBJ1-3,TRBV30,16,TGTGCCTGGGATGGGGCCAGGACGGAAGCTGGAAACACCATATATTTT,CAWDGARTEAGNTIYF
.,.,TRBJ2-3,TRBV4-1,15,TGCGCCAGCAGCCAAGAGTCCAGGGGATCGGATACGCAGTATTTT,CASSQESRGSDTQYF
.,.,TRBJ2-3,TRBV5-1,16,TGCGCCAGCAGGGGGGACACGCCGAAAGGCACAGATACGCAGTATTTT,CASRGDTPKGTDTQYF
.,.,TRBJ1-1,TRBV19,11,TGTGCCAGTAGTATAGCTACCGAAGCTTTCTTT,CASSIATEAFF
.,.,TRBJ2-7,TRBV6-1,13,TGTGCCAGCAGTGAAATGAGGGTCGACGAGCAGTACTTC,CASSEMRVDEQYF
.,TRBD1,TRBJ1-1,TRBV4-1,16,TGCGCCAGCAGCCAACTCCGGACAGGGGAGGACACTGAAGCTTTCTTT,CASSQLRTGEDTEAFF
.,.,TRBJ1-5,TRBV10-1,14,TGCGCCAGCAGTGAAATGGGGCGGAATCAGCCCCAGCATTTT,CASSEMGRNQPQHF
.,TRBD1,TRBJ1-1,TRBV27,15,TGTGCCAGCAGTTTATCTCAGGGGGCATTCACTGAAGCTTTCTTT,CASSLSQGAFTEAFF
once,.,TRBJ1-2,TRBV30,13,TGTGCCTGGACCGAGGGAGGCACTCATGGCTACACCTTC,CAWTEGGTHGYTF
.,.,TRBJ2-5,TRBV5-6,12,TGTGCCAGCAGCTTGTACCAAGAGACCCAGTACTTC,CASSLYQETQYF
few,.,TRBJ2-3,TRBV27,13,TGTGCCAGCAGTTTATACAGTGCAGATACGCAGTATTTT,CASSLYSADTQYF
.,.,TRBJ1-6,TRBV9,14,TGTGCCAGCAGCGTAGAGGAGGAGAGCTCACCCCTCCACTTT,CASSVEEESSPLHF
.,.,TRBJ2-5,TRBV5-6,12,TGTGCCAGCAGCTGGGGTGCGGAGACCCAGTACTTC,CASSWGAETQYF
few,TRBD1,TRBJ1-2,TRBV2,15,TGTGCCAGCAGGGCCAGGGGGCGAAGAGGGTATGGCTACACCTTC,CASRARGRRGYGYTF
.,TRBD2,TRBJ2-1,TRBV10-3,14,TGTGCCATCAGGATGGGACTAGCCGAGCATGAGCAGTTCTTC,CAIRMGLAEHEQFF
.,.,TRBJ1-5,TRBV18,14,TGTGCCAGCTCACCACGGCAACTCGATCAGCCCCAGCATTTT,CASSPRQLDQPQHF
few,TRBD1,TRBJ1-5,TRBV25-1,15,TGTGCCAGCTCAGGGACAGGGGGTTTGAATCAGCCCCAGCATTTT,CASSGTGGLNQPQHF
.,TRBD2,TRBJ2-7,TRBV7-9,12,TGTGCCAGCAGCTTAGGGGAGGGTGAGCAGTACTTC,CASSLGEGEQYF
few,.,TRBJ1-1,TRBV4-2,15,TGTGCCAGCAGCCAAGATAGTGGCATGAACACTGAAGCTTTCTTT,CASSQDSGMNTEAFF
.,.,TRBJ1-1,TRBV6-5,15,TGTGCCAGCAGTTACCAAGGACGGAGAAACACTGAAGCTTTCTTT,CASSYQGRRNTEAFF
.,.,TRBJ2-2,TRBV4-1,15,TGCGCCAGCAGCCAAGAATTCAGAGGCGCCGGGGAGCTGTTTTTT,CASSQEFRGAGELFF
.,.,TRBJ1-4,TRBV30,14,TGTGCCTGGAGTGTTTTAACAGGAGGTGAAAAACTGTTTTTT,CAWSVLTGGEKLFF
.,.,TRBJ2-7,TRBV7-2,13,TGTGCCAGCAGCTTCACAGTCTCCTACGAGCAGTACTTC,CASSFTVSYEQYF
.,TRBD1,TRBJ1-2,TRBV29-1,12,TGCAGCGTTGAAAGGGCAGGGGGTGGCTACACCTTC,CSVERAGGGYTF
.,TRBD1,TRBJ2-1,TRBV23-1,13,TGCGCCAGCAGTCGGGCGCAGGGGGCTGAGCAGTTCTTC,CASSRAQGAEQFF
.,.,TRBJ2-1,TRBV5-1,13,TGCGCCAGCAGCTTAGTGCGGGACAATGAGCAGTTCTTC,CASSLVRDNEQFF
.,.,TRBJ1-2,TRBV19,11,TGTGCCAGTAGTATACCATCCGGCTACACCTTC,CASSIPSGYTF
.,TRBD1,TRBJ1-5,TRBV27,14,TGTGCCAGCAGTCCCCGACAGGGACGGCAGCCCCAGCATTTT,CASSPRQGRQPQHF
.,.,TRBJ2-5,TRBV9,14,TGTGCCAGCAGCGTAGGTCCAGGGAGAGAGACCCAGTACTTC,CASSVGPGRETQYF
.,.,TRBJ2-7,TRBV28,12,TGTGCCAGCAGTTTACCCTCCTACGAGCAGTACTTC,CASSLPSYEQYF
few,.,TRBJ2-1,TRBV11-1,11,TGTGCCACGAGGGGAGGCAATGAGCAGTTCTTC,CATRGGNEQFF
.,TRBD1,TRBJ2-1,TRBV4-1,14,TGCGCCAGCAGCCAGGGGGACAGTTACAATGAGCAGTTCTTC,CASSQGDSYNEQFF
.,TRBD1,TRBJ1-4,TRBV23-1,14,TGCGCCAGCCGGGGAGGGGGCGTATGTGAAAAACTGTTTTTT,CASRGGGVCEKLFF
few,TRBD2,TRBJ2-7,TRBV13,16,TGTGCCAGCAGCCAGCCGGGACTAGCGGGGGGCATCGAGCAGTACTTC,CASSQPGLAGGIEQYF
.,.,TRBJ2-7,TRBV6-5,13,TGTGCCAGCAGCCCCGGACGGTACTACGAGCAGTACTTC,CASSPGRYYEQYF
few,TRBD1,TRBJ2-5,TRBV10-2,15,TGCGCCAGCAGTGTTACAGGGGCCCTCCAAGAGACCCAGTACTTC,CASSVTGALQETQYF
.,.,TRBJ1-2,TRBV27,14,TGTGCCAGTTCACGGCCAGGGTTTGTTGATGGCTACACCTTC,CASSRPGFVDGYTF
.,TRBD1,TRBJ2-7,TRBV5-6,15,TGTGCCAGCAGCTTGGCTCGCAGGGGGCGAGGGGAGCAGTACTTC,CASSLARRGRGEQYF